These 20 T cell receptor beta chains came from one sample sequenced in a study of beta chain features in type 1 diabetes. Sequencing targeted expressed TCRB transcripts, as all isolated RNA had been reverse transcribed. The repertoire was sequenced with immunoSEQ multiplex PCR; TCRdb's copy has only in-frame clones and lacks some. The sample comprises 300,000 to 450,000 clones, around a fifth of which are singletons, and 0.044% rests with the top ten. Sequencing was done on a sample of naive CD4+ T cells from blood. All receptors come from a young woman in good health.

This clone appeared a few times. This chain uses TRBV5-4 with TRBJ2-7, with a possible D match to TRBD1 (5 bases). Germline V gene sequence: CDR1 SGHNT, CDR2 YYREEE (reference sequence). Trimming cost V 0 bases and J 2 bases, with 9 bases left between them. This CDR3 region has 14 residues. Here the CDR3 DNA reads TGTGCCAGCAGCTTGGAGGGGCCCGCCTACGAGCAGTACTTC. Residues: CASSLEGPAYEQYF.

The gene calls are TRBV2 and TRBJ2-3, with D possibly TRBD2 on 6 matching bases. The CDR3 covers 14 residues. V was shortened by 8 bases and J by 2 bases, with 14 bases between the two germline ends. Germline CDR1 and CDR2: SNHLY and FYNNEI. The CDR3 loop reads CASRRDTTTDTQYF. In nucleotides, the CDR3 is TGTGCCAGCCGGCGGGATACTACCACAGATACGCAGTATTTT.

The chain joins TRBV19 to TRBJ2-4, with D perhaps TRBD2 (5 bases). Trimming shortened V by 11 bases and J by 3 bases, and 14 bases separated the two germline ends. This CDR3 is built from 13 residues. CDR1 is LNHDA, CDR2 SQIVND, per germline (reference sequence). CDR3 nucleotide sequence: TGTGCCTCGACGCCAGAGGGCAAAAACATTCAGTACTTC. Translating gives CASTPEGKNIQYF.

This clone was seen more than once but under ten times. The chain recombines TRBV11-1 with TRBJ2-5; the match to TRBD1 covers 8 bases. Losses at the gene ends were 4 bases for V and 4 bases for J; bases not matched to a gene: 2. This CDR3 has 13 residues. Germline values: CDR1 SGHAT, CDR2 FQDESV (reference sequence). Here the CDR3 DNA reads TGTGCCAGCAGCTCCAGGGGGCGAGAGACCCAGTACTTC. This sequence encodes CASSSRGRETQYF.

The chain combines TRBV13 with TRBJ1-5; D remains ambiguous. V lost 5 bases, J lost 2 bases, and 7 bases lay in between. The length of the CDR3 is 13 residues. Looked up from germline, CDR1 is PRHDT and CDR2 is FYEKMQ (reference sequence). The CDR3 DNA sequence: TGTGCCAGCAGCACCGCAGGCAATCAGCCCCAGCATTTT. Translated: CASSTAGNQPQHF.

The rearrangement links TRBV7-9 to TRBJ1-2; D is ambiguous. Germline-derived CDR1 and CDR2 are SEHNR and FQNEAQ (reference sequence). Trimming took off 4 bases at V and 4 bases at J, with 7 bases between the two ends. The CDR3 is 12 amino acids. The CDR3 here is CASSSGLYGYTF. CDR3 coding DNA: TGTGCCAGCAGCTCAGGACTCTATGGCTACACCTTC.

This clone has more than one count but fewer than ten. The rearrangement joins TRBV11-2 to TRBJ2-1, with 8 bases identical to TRBD2. The CDR3 sequence is 14 residues long. V dropped 6 bases and J dropped 4; count of bases not matched to a gene: 5. In germline, CDR1 is SGHAT, CDR2 FQNNGV. The CDR3 is CASRTGGPYNEQFF. CDR3 nucleotide sequence: TGTGCCAGCAGAACGGGAGGGCCTTACAATGAGCAGTTCTTC. Variable domain in full (rest from reference TRBV11-2 and TRBJ2-1): EAGVAQSPRYKIIEKRQSVAFWCNPISGHATLYWYQQILGQGPKLLIQFQNNGVVDDSQLPKDRFSAERLKGVDSTLKIQPAKLEDSAVYLCASRTGGPYNEQFFGPGTRLTVL.

There are a few counts of this clone. The chain joins TRBV21-1 to TRBJ1-2; the listed D gene, TRBD1, was not tested against the DNA. TRBV21-1 is shown as a pseudogene. The CDR3 has 15 residues. The CDR3: CASTPNPTVGYGYTF. As DNA, the CDR3 is TGTGCCAGCACCCCAAACCCGACAGTCGGCTATGGCTACACCTTC.

Worth noting for this clone: Other nucleotide sequences in the sample specify the same CDR3. V usage is TRBV9 and J usage is TRBJ1-2, with TRBD1 identical over 7 bases. The length of the CDR3 is 13 residues. The ends lost 3 bases at V and 4 bases at J; junction bases unmatched: 3. Looked up from germline, CDR1 is SGDLS and CDR2 is YYNGEE. The CDR3 DNA is TGTGCCAGCAGCGCCCGACAGGGCTATGGCTACACCTTC. Its translation: CASSARQGYGYTF.

This clone was seen a few times. The chain recombines TRBV5-1 with TRBJ2-3, with D perhaps TRBD2 (5 bases). The CDR3 loop spans 14 amino acids. The V end was cut by 0 bases, the J end by 8 bases, with 13 bases between. Germline values: CDR1 SGHRS, CDR2 YFSETQ. CDR3 protein: CASSLDGDGVTQYF. CDR3 DNA: TGCGCCAGCAGCTTGGACGGGGATGGGGTTACGCAGTATTTT.

This rearrangement joins TRBV7-2 to TRBJ2-3; 13 bases match TRBD2. Trimming removed 5 bases from V and 5 bases from J; junction bases left unmatched: 10. The length of the CDR3 is 17 residues. Germline V CDR1 and CDR2: SGHTA, FQGNSA. CDR3 sequence: CASSPTGGTSGVDTQYF. CDR3 nucleotide sequence: TGTGCCAGCAGCCCAACCGGCGGGACTAGCGGGGTAGATACGCAGTATTTT.

The V and J genes are TRBV30 and TRBJ2-2, with 12 bases matching TRBD2. Germline lookup yields CDR1 GTSNPN and CDR2 SVGIG (reference sequence). The CDR3 consists of 16 residues. Trimming removed 3 bases from V and 6 bases from J; junction bases left unmatched: 8. As DNA, the CDR3 is TGTGCCTGGAGCCGACTAGCGGGAGTGGGGGCCGGGGAGCTGTTTTTT. Translation gives CAWSRLAGVGAGELFF.

V is TRBV29-1 and J is TRBJ1-1; 7 bases match TRBD1. Looked up from germline, CDR1 is SQVTM and CDR2 is ANQGSEA. This CDR3 has 13 residues. J gave up 8 bases and V 4 bases, and 10 bases lay outside the gene matches. The CDR3 sequence is CSVGDIQGREAFF. For the CDR3, the DNA is TGCAGCGTTGGTGACATACAGGGGCGAGAAGCTTTCTTT.

The gene calls are TRBV27 and TRBJ1-5; 8 bases are shared with TRBD1. V shed 6 bases, J shed 5 bases, and the junction held 3 bases outside the gene matches. Germline V gene data show CDR1 as MNHEY and CDR2 as SMNVEV (reference sequence). This CDR3 comprises 13 residues. CDR3 residues: CASSPTGDQPQHF. CDR3 sequence (DNA): TGTGCCAGCAGCCCGACAGGGGATCAGCCCCAGCATTTT.

This clone was counted a few times. The rearrangement joins TRBV7-2 to TRBJ2-7, with 8 bases lining up with TRBD2. Germline V gives CDR1 SGHTA, CDR2 FQGNSA. J was trimmed by 7 bases and V by 5 bases; bases with no gene match: 13. CDR3 length equals 15 residues. CDR3 region: CASSPVAGGPREQYF. CDR3 DNA: TGTGCCAGCAGCCCAGTTGCGGGAGGACCTAGGGAGCAGTACTTC.

This clone was detected only a few times. The genes are TRBV5-1 and TRBJ2-7, with 9 bases lining up with TRBD2. The germline gives CDR1 SGHRS, CDR2 YFSETQ. This CDR3 contains 15 residues. Trimming at V came to 4 bases and at J to 5 bases, leaving 10 bases not matched to a gene. CDR3 coding DNA: TGCGCCAGCAGCCCTTATAGCGGGAGAATCAACGAGCAGTACTTC. It is translated as CASSPYSGRINEQYF.

V is TRBV4-1 and J is TRBJ1-2; 9 nucleotides agree with TRBD1. Per the germline V gene, CDR1 is MGHRA and CDR2 is YSYEKL. J was trimmed by 7 bases and V by 2 bases; bases with no gene match: 8. This CDR3 is built from 15 residues. The CDR3 nucleotides are TGCGCCAGCAGCCAACCCCGGGACAGGGTCTTTGGCTACACCTTC. This sequence encodes CASSQPRDRVFGYTF.

The chain is built from TRBV7-2 and TRBJ2-1; 10 bases are shared with TRBD1. This CDR3 is built from 14 residues. CDR1 and CDR2 from the germline V gene are SGHTA and FQGNSA. V shed 8 bases, J shed 3 bases, and the junction held 4 bases outside the gene matches. CDR3 amino acids: CASAGTGVYNEQFF. The CDR3 DNA is TGTGCCAGCGCCGGGACAGGGGTCTACAATGAGCAGTTCTTC. Drawing the rest from reference TRBV7-2 and TRBJ2-1, the complete variable domain is GAGVSQSPSNKVTEKGKDVELRCDPISGHTALYWYRQSLGQGLEFLIYFQGNSAPDKSGLPSDRFSAERTGGSVSTLTIQRTQQEDSAVYLCASAGTGVYNEQFFGPGTRLTVL.

This sequence joins TRBV29-1 and TRBJ2-7; the D gene is possibly TRBD2 (6 bases). The germline gives CDR1 SQVTM, CDR2 ANQGSEA. CDR3 length: 13 amino acids. The ends were cut back, 6 bases at V and 1 base at J, with 13 bases in the middle. CDR3: CSVQLGGSYEQYF. CDR3 sequence (DNA): TGCAGCGTGCAACTAGGAGGGTCCTACGAGCAGTACTTC.

This chain uses TRBV6-6 with TRBJ2-7; 9 bases are a match to TRBD1. Germline V gene lookup returns CDR1 MNHNY and CDR2 SVGAGI (reference sequence). The CDR3 length is 14 residues. Trimming cost V 2 bases and J 7 bases; bases outside gene matches: 6. The CDR3 region has the DNA TGTGCCAGCAGTTACGACAGGGGGTCTAGGGAGCAGTACTTC. As protein: CASSYDRGSREQYF.